These T cell receptor beta chains were read from a single sample in a study of metastatic and nonmetastatic thyroid tumors. Using MiXCR, TCRdb re-called clones from the PCR reads. The sample holds 20,000 to 30,000 clones, roughly 25% seen once. The sequencing input was blood. The receptors come from a female donor with papillary thyroid cancer or a benign thyroid nodule (not recorded which). Some clones in this sample may be carry-over from other donors' samples. The conserved cysteine and the conserved F or W are not part of the CDR3 here.

j_gene: TRBJ1-5
v_gene: TRBV6-1
CDR3aa: ASNHNSVQPQH

j_gene: TRBJ2-2
v_gene: TRBV5-1
CDR3aa: ASSHRGRSTGADTGELF

j_gene: TRBJ2-3
v_gene: TRBV15
CDR3aa: ATSRAPGTGYTQY

j_gene: TRBJ2-7
v_gene: TRBV5-8
CDR3aa: ASSLPGGSALYEQY

j_gene: TRBJ1-2
v_gene: TRBV28
CDR3aa: ASSLPGVYGYT

j_gene: TRBJ2-3
v_gene: TRBV4-2
CDR3aa: ASSSDFGSSSTDTQY

j_gene: TRBJ2-7
v_gene: TRBV25-1
CDR3aa: ASSRTQGPYEQY

j_gene: TRBJ1-2
v_gene: TRBV19
CDR3aa: ASSERTGSYT

j_gene: TRBJ1-5
v_gene: TRBV6-2/TRBV6-3
CDR3aa: ASSYLISNQPQH

j_gene: TRBJ2-7
v_gene: TRBV6-1
CDR3aa: ASSLTSGTGLYEQY

j_gene: TRBJ2-7
v_gene: TRBV27
CDR3aa: ASSLSGGPYEQY

j_gene: TRBJ1-1
v_gene: TRBV6-1
CDR3aa: ASSSLPGGNTEAF

j_gene: TRBJ1-2
v_gene: TRBV7-9
CDR3aa: ASSFGSQFYGYT

j_gene: TRBJ1-2
v_gene: TRBV5-1
CDR3aa: ASSESSVGYT

j_gene: TRBJ2-7
v_gene: TRBV3-1
CDR3aa: ASSPGSQAYEQY

j_gene: TRBJ2-7
v_gene: TRBV6-1
CDR3aa: ASSWTGVEQY

j_gene: TRBJ2-7
v_gene: TRBV7-8
CDR3aa: ASTLGTGLTYEQY

j_gene: TRBJ2-5
v_gene: TRBV20-1
CDR3aa: SGGGGQETQY

j_gene: TRBJ2-1
v_gene: TRBV20-1
CDR3aa: SARPGAGVSYNEQF

j_gene: TRBJ2-7
v_gene: TRBV29-1
CDR3aa: SVRDRVSHEQY

j_gene: TRBJ2-1
v_gene: TRBV30
CDR3aa: AWSGMSSYNEQF

j_gene: TRBJ2-5
v_gene: TRBV30
CDR3aa: AWSRAGGARETQY

j_gene: TRBJ2-3
v_gene: TRBV5-1
CDR3aa: ASSKTDTQY

j_gene: TRBJ2-1
v_gene: TRBV6-4
CDR3aa: ASSDSPGRGGNEQF

j_gene: TRBJ1-5
v_gene: TRBV11-2
CDR3aa: ASSLGTGVQPQH

j_gene: TRBJ2-1
v_gene: TRBV10-3
CDR3aa: AISPGLATYNEQF